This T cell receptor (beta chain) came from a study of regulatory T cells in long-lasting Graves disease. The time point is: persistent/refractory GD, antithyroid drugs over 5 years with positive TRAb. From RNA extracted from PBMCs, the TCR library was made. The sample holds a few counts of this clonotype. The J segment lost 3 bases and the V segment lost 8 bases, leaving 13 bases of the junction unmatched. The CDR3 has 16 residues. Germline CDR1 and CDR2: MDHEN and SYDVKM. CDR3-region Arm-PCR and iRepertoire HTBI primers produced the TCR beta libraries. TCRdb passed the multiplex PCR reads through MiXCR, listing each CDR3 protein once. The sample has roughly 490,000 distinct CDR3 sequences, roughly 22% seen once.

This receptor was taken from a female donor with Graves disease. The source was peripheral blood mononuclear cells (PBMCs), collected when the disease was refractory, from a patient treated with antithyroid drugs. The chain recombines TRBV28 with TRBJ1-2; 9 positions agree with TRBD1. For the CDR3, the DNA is TGTGCCAGCTCCCTCCCCACCGGGACAGGGTACTATGGCTACACCTTC. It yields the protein CASSLPTGTGYYGYTF.